This T cell receptor beta chain was identified during a study of blood T cell repertoires in COVID-19. Study summary: The study drew acute and convalescent COVID-19 samples from the United States, Italy and Spain.

CDR3 length: 15 residues. V shed 3 bases and J 7 bases; nucleotides not matched to a gene: 6. CDR1 is ENHRY, CDR2 SYGVKD, per germline. Individuals drawn from approximately 26 US areas were about 18 to 100 years old. How the authors handled the data: Amplification of reference gene primers was used by the study to estimate nucleated cell counts. Measured with immunoSEQ multiplex PCR; TCRdb has only the in-frame clones, and not every one. V, J and clone size are taken as reported in that table, and D and trimming were inferred from the DNA itself. The sample records 250,000 to 300,000 clones, roughly 93% being singletons.

The chain uses TRBV10-3 and TRBJ1-5; 10 bases align to TRBD1. Sequences were obtained from PBMCs or T cells enriched from blood (not recorded which). The clonotype comes from a woman aged 40 to 50 with acute COVID-19. This chain's CDR3 is CAISDPGQGFQPQHF. DNA of the CDR3: TGTGCCATCAGTGACCCGGGACAGGGGTTCCAGCCCCAGCATTTT.